This entry lists 10 T cell receptor beta chains sequenced from one sample in a study of persistence of HIV-infected CD4 T cells. Antigens for these TCRs are unknown. Cells were stimulated with CMV-infected fibroblast lysates at 8.5 to 10 ug/mL. CD40L-negative CD69-negative CD45RO-high memory CD4+ T cells were sorted as populations depleted of antigen-responding cells. This was the immunoSEQ version 4 assay in survey mode. The data were produced by immunoSEQ multiplex PCR, yet TCRdb's version contains in-frame clones alone and is incomplete. The table records 50,000 or so clones, more than 60% of them present only once. The specimen was CD4+ T cells sorted from PBMCs after approximately 20-hour stimulation, collected from a patient who received antiretroviral therapy. Receptors were obtained from an adult man with HIV who was CMV-seropositive.

This chain connects TRBV6-5 to TRBJ2-1; the match to TRBD2 covers 12 bases. The V and J ends lost 4 bases and 10 bases, in that order; junction bases with no gene match: 8. Germline V gene data show CDR1 as MNHEY and CDR2 as SVGAGI. The CDR3 contains 15 residues. The CDR3 bases are TGTGCCAGCAGTTCCGGGACTAGCGGGCACGCCGAGCAGTTCTTC. Encoded protein: CASSSGTSGHAEQFF.

V usage is TRBV27 and J usage is TRBJ2-7; TRBD2 matches 7 bases. This CDR3 has 15 residues. Germline-derived CDR1 and CDR2 are MNHEY and SMNVEV (reference sequence). The ends lost 4 bases at V and 7 bases at J; junction bases unmatched: 13. The CDR3: CASSSSALGGSEQYF. CDR3 nucleotides: TGTGCCAGCAGTTCATCGGCCCTGGGGGGGAGTGAGCAGTACTTC.

This rearrangement joins TRBV5-4 to TRBJ1-2; TRBD1 agrees at 10 bases. CDR1 and CDR2 from the germline V gene are SGHNT and YYREEE (reference sequence). The CDR3 sequence is 14 residues long. V was pared by 5 bases and J by 4 bases, with 5 bases of the junction left unmatched. The chain's CDR3 is CASRPGQGRYGYTF. The CDR3 DNA follows: TGTGCCAGCAGGCCGGGACAGGGGCGCTATGGCTACACCTTC.

The V gene is TRBV29-1, the J gene TRBJ2-1; TRBD1 matches 8 bases. The CDR3 runs to 16 residues. From germline, CDR1 is SQVTM and CDR2 ANQGSEA. Germline trimming cut 3 bases from V and 2 bases from J; bases unmatched to any gene: 9. CDR3 nucleotide sequence: TGCAGCGTTGAGACCCCGGACAGGGTCACCTACAATGAGCAGTTCTTC. It encodes CSVETPDRVTYNEQFF.

By share, this clone counts as medium-sized. V usage is TRBV27 and J usage is TRBJ2-7; D gene unclear. CDR3 length equals 13 residues. Trimming took off 3 bases at V and 3 bases at J, with 9 bases between the two ends. Germline CDR1 reads MNHEY; CDR2 reads SMNVEV (reference sequence). The DNA for the CDR3 is TGTGCCAGCAGTTTGAATTTGGACTACGAGCAGTACTTC. Amino acids: CASSLNLDYEQYF.

The chain joins TRBV9 to TRBJ1-6; a possible D gene is TRBD1 (6 bases). The V end was cut by 5 bases, the J end by 9 bases, with 9 bases between. Germline lookup yields CDR1 SGDLS and CDR2 YYNGEE. The CDR3 covers 12 residues. The CDR3 reads CASSEGVSPLHF. The DNA for the CDR3 is TGTGCCAGCAGTGAGGGGGTTTCACCCCTCCACTTT.

This chain connects TRBV10-1 to TRBJ2-3; TRBD1 matches 9 bases. Germline trimming cut 5 bases from V and 6 bases from J; bases unmatched to any gene: 9. Germline V CDR1 and CDR2: WNHNN, SYGVQD (reference sequence). The CDR3 runs to 15 residues. Here the CDR3 reads CASSSTGGLVDTQYF. The CDR3 coding sequence is TGCGCCAGCAGTTCAACAGGGGGCCTGGTTGATACGCAGTATTTT.

The chain carries TRBV15 and TRBJ1-3; tentative D call: TRBD1 (6 bases). Germline V gene sequence: CDR1 LNHNV, CDR2 YYDKDF (reference sequence). This CDR3 has 15 amino acids. Trimming took off 3 bases at V and 2 bases at J, with 11 bases between the two ends. The CDR3 spells CATSRGASPGNTIYF. The CDR3 nucleotides read TGTGCCACCAGCAGGGGGGCGAGTCCTGGAAACACCATATATTTT.

V and J are TRBV6-8 and TRBJ1-1; the match to TRBD1 covers 9 bases. The CDR3 runs 14 residues. Germline loops: CDR1 MNHGY, CDR2 SAAAGT. After removal of 5 bases from V and 3 bases from J, the junction contained 4 bases not matched to a gene. The DNA of the CDR3 is TGTGCCAGCAGTGCAAGACAGGGGGACACTGAAGCTTTCTTT. Translated: CASSARQGDTEAFF.

The CDR3 DNA sequence: TGTGCCTGTTACCGGGTACCAGGGGGAGAGACCCAGTACTTC. Translating it yields CACYRVPGGETQYF. The chain uses TRBV30 and TRBJ2-5, with 7 nucleotides matching TRBD1. The CDR3 runs 14 residues. With 6 bases clipped from V and 4 bases from J, the junction kept 11 bases outside the gene matches. Germline V gene data show CDR1 as GTSNPN and CDR2 as SVGIG (reference sequence).